The rows below give T cell receptor beta chains drawn from one sample of a study of CD8+ T cells in alopecia areata. Assay used: immunoSEQ multiplex PCR; TCRdb lists only in-frame clones, some missing. The table includes hundreds of thousands of clones, under 70% detected once. Material: CD4+ T cells sorted from blood, obtained around week 44, from a patient treated with tofacitinib. The receptors here all came from a human donor with alopecia areata. Each CDR3 is given with its conserved first and last residue. D genes are given only for firm matches. Rows give clone size only sometimes, using once, few, many, or a class for an expanded clone.

v_call: TRBV4-3
clone_size: few
d_call: -
j_call: TRBJ1-5
cdr3_nt: TGCGCCAGCAGCCAAGACCGCGGAGATCAGCCCCAGCATTTT
cdr3_aa: CASSQDRGDQPQHF

v_call: TRBV27
clone_size: -
d_call: TRBD1
j_call: TRBJ1-4
cdr3_nt: TGTGCCAGCAGACGGGGGGACAGAGCAACTAATGAAAAACTGTTTTTT
cdr3_aa: CASRRGDRATNEKLFF

v_call: TRBV4-3
clone_size: -
d_call: -
j_call: TRBJ2-2
cdr3_nt: TGCGCCAGCAGCCAGGAACCCAGGGGACGGGAGCTGTTTTTT
cdr3_aa: CASSQEPRGRELFF

v_call: TRBV5-6
clone_size: -
d_call: TRBD2
j_call: TRBJ2-1
cdr3_nt: TGTGCCAGCAGCGGTGGGACTAGAGTAAGGAATGAGCAGTTCTTC
cdr3_aa: CASSGGTRVRNEQFF

v_call: TRBV25-1
clone_size: -
d_call: -
j_call: TRBJ1-1
cdr3_nt: TGTGCCAGCAGGTCGGCCACTGAAGCTTTCTTT
cdr3_aa: CASRSATEAFF

v_call: TRBV29-1
clone_size: -
d_call: TRBD1
j_call: TRBJ1-1
cdr3_nt: TGCAGCGGAAGACAGGGGATGGGCACTGAAGCTTTCTTT
cdr3_aa: CSGRQGMGTEAFF

v_call: TRBV29-1
clone_size: -
d_call: TRBD1
j_call: TRBJ1-2
cdr3_nt: TGCAGCGTTCGTCCAGGGGGCGCATGGGGCTACACCTTC
cdr3_aa: CSVRPGGAWGYTF

v_call: TRBV30
clone_size: -
d_call: -
j_call: TRBJ2-7
cdr3_nt: TGTGCCTGGAGGCTGCTAGGTACCTACGAGCAGTACTTC
cdr3_aa: CAWRLLGTYEQYF

v_call: TRBV28
clone_size: -
d_call: -
j_call: TRBJ1-6
cdr3_nt: TGTGCCAGCACCCTGGGCCAAGGTAGTTCACCCCTCCACTTT
cdr3_aa: CASTLGQGSSPLHF

v_call: TRBV2
clone_size: -
d_call: TRBD2
j_call: TRBJ2-3
cdr3_nt: TGTGCCAGCAGTCTAGCGGGGGGGCGGAAAGATACGCAGTATTTT
cdr3_aa: CASSLAGGRKDTQYF

v_call: TRBV4-3
clone_size: -
d_call: -
j_call: TRBJ1-2
cdr3_nt: TGCGCCAGCAGCCAAACCCCTACTGAGTATGGCTACACCTTC
cdr3_aa: CASSQTPTEYGYTF

v_call: TRBV5-4
clone_size: -
d_call: -
j_call: TRBJ1-1
cdr3_nt: TGTGCCAGCAGCCTAATCGAGGGGACTGAAGCTTTCTTT
cdr3_aa: CASSLIEGTEAFF

v_call: TRBV29-1
clone_size: -
d_call: -
j_call: TRBJ1-2
cdr3_nt: TGCAGCGCCGGCCAGGGTCGGCAGGACTATGGCTACACCTTC
cdr3_aa: CSAGQGRQDYGYTF

v_call: TRBV6-1
clone_size: -
d_call: TRBD1
j_call: TRBJ2-2
cdr3_nt: TGTGCCAGCAGGGAACAGGGGGCGCGAACCGGGGAGCTGTTTTTT
cdr3_aa: CASREQGARTGELFF

v_call: TRBV30
clone_size: once
d_call: TRBD2
j_call: TRBJ2-4
cdr3_nt: TGTGCCTGGAGTGATGAGCGGGGGGGCAAAAACATTCAGTACTTC
cdr3_aa: CAWSDERGGKNIQYF

v_call: TRBV7-2
clone_size: once
d_call: -
j_call: TRBJ1-1
cdr3_nt: TGTGCCAGCAGCTTGTTTCTAGGGGCGGGAGGACCGAACACTGAAGCTTTCTTT
cdr3_aa: CASSLFLGAGGPNTEAFF

v_call: TRBV5-1
clone_size: -
d_call: -
j_call: TRBJ2-6
cdr3_nt: TGCGCCAGCAGCTTGATGGGGGATGGGGCCAACGTCCTGACTTTC
cdr3_aa: CASSLMGDGANVLTF

v_call: TRBV29-1
clone_size: -
d_call: -
j_call: TRBJ1-6
cdr3_nt: TGCAGCGCCCGAACAGTGGATAATTCACCCCTCCACTTT
cdr3_aa: CSARTVDNSPLHF

v_call: TRBV14
clone_size: few
d_call: -
j_call: TRBJ2-3
cdr3_nt: TGTGCCAGCAGCCACGCTATCGGGTTGGCAGATACGCAGTATTTT
cdr3_aa: CASSHAIGLADTQYF

v_call: TRBV2
clone_size: -
d_call: TRBD1
j_call: TRBJ2-5
cdr3_nt: TGTGCCAGCAGATACGGGACAGCGAGTATGGAAGAGACCCAGTACTTC
cdr3_aa: CASRYGTASMEETQYF

v_call: TRBV7-9
clone_size: -
d_call: -
j_call: TRBJ2-5
cdr3_nt: TGTGCCAGCAGCTTAACCGGTCCGAGGGAGACCCAGTACTTC
cdr3_aa: CASSLTGPRETQYF

v_call: TRBV19
clone_size: many
d_call: TRBD1
j_call: TRBJ1-2
cdr3_nt: TGTGCTTCGGGTCAGGGACAGATCTATGGCTACACCTTC
cdr3_aa: CASGQGQIYGYTF